The T cell receptor beta chain described here comes from a study of early T cells in non-severe SARS-CoV-2 infection. This CDR3 has 13 residues. In germline, CDR1 is MNHEY, CDR2 SVGEGT. The V gene lost 7 bases and the J gene lost 0 bases, with 9 bases spanning the gap. On this clonotype itself: Its antigen is currently unknown.

Researchers attached unique molecular identifiers to individual cDNA molecules. TCRdb ran MiXCR on the 5' RACE reads and lists one entry per CDR3 protein. The data show 75,000 to 100,000 distinct CDR3 sequences, with over 15% seen just once and around 1.3% held by the top ten. General study results and limits: Sequences matched to VDJdb favored anti-spike CD8 responses, while private and CD4 specificities were missed.

This clonotype was obtained from an adult who was a healthcare worker with PCR-confirmed SARS-CoV-2 infection or an uninfected control (not recorded which). The chain carries TRBV6-2 or TRBV6-3 and TRBJ1-1; perhaps TRBD1 as D (5 bases). Sequencing was performed on whole blood. The CDR3 DNA sequence: TGTGCCAGCAACGGACAAGTGAACACTGAAGCTTTCTTT. Its translation is CASNGQVNTEAFF.